The entry below describes one T cell receptor (beta chain). The entry originates in a study of OX40 agonist ivuxolimab in advanced cancers. TCRdb keeps only in-frame clones here, not all; method: immunoSEQ multiplex PCR. The table has over 55,000 clones, over 80% seen once. The V end lost 10 bases, the J end lost 0 bases, and 16 bases lay between the germline ends. CDR3 length: 14 amino acids. Looked up from germline, CDR1 is SEHNR and CDR2 is FQNEAQ (reference sequence). The sequenced sample was CD4+ or CD8+ T cells sorted from blood, obtained in a trial of the OX40 agonist ivuxolimab. The rearrangement uses TRBV7-9 and TRBJ2-7, with D uncertain. The clonotype originates from an adult with an advanced solid tumor such as melanoma, head and neck, liver or kidney cancer. In DNA, the CDR3 is TGTGCCACTCCGGGTCCCGTTAGCTCCTACGAGCAGTACTTC. It yields the protein CATPGPVSSYEQYF.